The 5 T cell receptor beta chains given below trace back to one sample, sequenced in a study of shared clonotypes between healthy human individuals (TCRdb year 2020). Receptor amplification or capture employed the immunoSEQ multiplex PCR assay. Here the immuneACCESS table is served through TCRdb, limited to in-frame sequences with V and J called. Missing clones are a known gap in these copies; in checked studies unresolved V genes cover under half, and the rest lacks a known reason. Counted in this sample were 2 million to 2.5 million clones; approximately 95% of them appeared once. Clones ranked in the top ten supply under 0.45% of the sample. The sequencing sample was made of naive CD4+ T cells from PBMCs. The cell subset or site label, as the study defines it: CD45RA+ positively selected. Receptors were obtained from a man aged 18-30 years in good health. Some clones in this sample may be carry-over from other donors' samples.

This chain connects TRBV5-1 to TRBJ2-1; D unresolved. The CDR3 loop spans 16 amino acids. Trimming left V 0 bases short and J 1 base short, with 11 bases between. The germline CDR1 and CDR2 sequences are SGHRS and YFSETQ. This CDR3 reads CASSLGAAGSYNEQFF. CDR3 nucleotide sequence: TGCGCCAGCAGCTTGGGAGCCGCCGGGTCCTACAATGAGCAGTTCTTC.

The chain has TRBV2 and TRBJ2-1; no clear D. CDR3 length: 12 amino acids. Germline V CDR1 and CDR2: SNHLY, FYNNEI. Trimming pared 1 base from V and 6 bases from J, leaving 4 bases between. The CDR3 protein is CASSEVGNEQFF. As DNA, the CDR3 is TGTGCCAGCAGTGAAGTAGGCAATGAGCAGTTCTTC.

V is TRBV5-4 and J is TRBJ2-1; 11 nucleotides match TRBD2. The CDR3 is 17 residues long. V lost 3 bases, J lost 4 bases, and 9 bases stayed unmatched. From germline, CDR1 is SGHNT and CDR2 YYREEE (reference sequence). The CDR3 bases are TGTGCCAGCAGCTCCGGGACTAGCGGACCAAAATACAATGAGCAGTTCTTC. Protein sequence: CASSSGTSGPKYNEQFF.

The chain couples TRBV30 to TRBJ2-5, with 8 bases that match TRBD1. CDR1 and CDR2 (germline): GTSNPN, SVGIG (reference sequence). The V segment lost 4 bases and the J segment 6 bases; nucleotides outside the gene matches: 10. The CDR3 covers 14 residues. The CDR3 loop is CAWKVATGAQTQYF. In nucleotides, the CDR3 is TGTGCCTGGAAGGTCGCGACAGGGGCGCAGACCCAGTACTTC.

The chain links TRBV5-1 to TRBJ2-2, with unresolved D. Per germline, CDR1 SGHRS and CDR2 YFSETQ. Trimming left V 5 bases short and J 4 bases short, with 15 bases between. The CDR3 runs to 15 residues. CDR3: CASSSPARATGELFF. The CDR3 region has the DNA TGCGCCAGCAGTTCTCCAGCAAGGGCCACCGGGGAGCTGTTTTTT.